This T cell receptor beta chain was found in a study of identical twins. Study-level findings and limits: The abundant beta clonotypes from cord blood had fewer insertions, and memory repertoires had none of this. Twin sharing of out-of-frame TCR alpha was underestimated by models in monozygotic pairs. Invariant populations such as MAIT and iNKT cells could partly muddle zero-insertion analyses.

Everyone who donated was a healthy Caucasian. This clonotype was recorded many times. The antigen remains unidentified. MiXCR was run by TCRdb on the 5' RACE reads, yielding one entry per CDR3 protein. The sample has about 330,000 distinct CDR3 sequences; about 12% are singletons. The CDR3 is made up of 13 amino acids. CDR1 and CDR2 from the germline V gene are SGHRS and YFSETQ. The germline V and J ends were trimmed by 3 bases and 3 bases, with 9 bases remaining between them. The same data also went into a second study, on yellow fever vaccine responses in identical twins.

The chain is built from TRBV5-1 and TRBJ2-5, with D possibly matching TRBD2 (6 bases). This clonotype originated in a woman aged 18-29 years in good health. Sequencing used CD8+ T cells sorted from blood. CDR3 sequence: CASSSRLEETQYF. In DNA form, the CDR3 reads TGCGCCAGCAGCTCCCGACTAGAAGAGACCCAGTACTTC.